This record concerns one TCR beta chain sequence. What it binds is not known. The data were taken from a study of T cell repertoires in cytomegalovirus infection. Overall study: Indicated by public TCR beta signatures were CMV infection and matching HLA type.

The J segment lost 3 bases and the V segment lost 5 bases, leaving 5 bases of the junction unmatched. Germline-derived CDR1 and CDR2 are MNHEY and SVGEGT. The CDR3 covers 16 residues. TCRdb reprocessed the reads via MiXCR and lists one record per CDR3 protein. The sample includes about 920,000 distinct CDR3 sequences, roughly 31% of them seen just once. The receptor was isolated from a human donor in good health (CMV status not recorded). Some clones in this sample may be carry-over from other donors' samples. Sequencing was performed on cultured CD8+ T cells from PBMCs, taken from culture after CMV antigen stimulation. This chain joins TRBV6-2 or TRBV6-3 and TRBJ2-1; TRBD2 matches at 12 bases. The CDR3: CASSPSSGGGYNEQFF. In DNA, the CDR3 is TGTGCCAGCAGTCCCTCTAGCGGGGGGGGCTACAATGAGCAGTTCTTC.